A selection of T cell receptor beta chains follows, all from one sample in a study of shared T cell receptors in the human thymus. Clones were sequenced by immunoSEQ multiplex PCR, and TCRdb holds only the in-frame ones, with some missing. The table shows approximately 730,000 clones, with 75% to 90% occurring only once. This sample also appeared in a second study, on human thymus T cells.

Sequencing was carried out using thymocytes. These TCRs come from a girl under three years old with a congenital heart defect. Each CDR3 is given with its conserved first and last residue. Each record gives: clone size, D gene, V gene, J gene, CDR3 protein, CDR3 DNA. A D gene is named only where the DNA matches it firmly. The size of a clone is reported for some rows only, either as once, few or many, or as a class for expanded clones.

.,TRBD1,TRBV5-1,TRBJ1-1,CASSFHTGTGLDEAFF,TGCGCCAGCAGCTTCCATACCGGGACAGGCCTCGATGAAGCTTTCTTT
.,.,TRBV6-5,TRBJ1-2,CASSSTGLYGYTF,TGTGCCAGCAGTTCGACAGGACTCTATGGCTACACCTTC
.,.,TRBV14,TRBJ2-7,CASSQDRAGGTYEQYF,TGTGCCAGCAGCCAAGATAGGGCTGGGGGCACCTACGAGCAGTACTTC
.,TRBD2,TRBV11-1,TRBJ2-1,CASSAGIAGSSYNEQFF,TGTGCCAGCAGCGCAGGAATAGCGGGCAGCTCCTACAATGAGCAGTTCTTC
.,TRBD2,TRBV18,TRBJ2-3,CASSPQGLAANTDTQYF,TGTGCCAGCTCACCACAGGGACTAGCGGCGAACACAGATACGCAGTATTTT
.,.,TRBV9,TRBJ2-7,CASSVGIVGRDFDEQYF,TGTGCCAGCAGCGTCGGTATCGTAGGCAGGGATTTCGACGAGCAGTACTTC
.,TRBD2,TRBV4-3,TRBJ2-1,CASSRSSEASGGGILPWDEQFF,TGCGCCAGCAGCCGGTCCTCCGAGGCTAGCGGGGGGGGAATCCTTCCTTGGGATGAGCAGTTCTTC
.,.,TRBV9,TRBJ1-6,CASSVGEGYSPLHF,TGTGCCAGCAGCGTAGGCGAGGGTTATTCACCCCTCCACTTT
once,.,TRBV11-2,TRBJ2-3,CASSVPGGGRTDTQYF,TGTGCCAGCAGCGTTCCGGGCGGGGGCCGCACAGATACGCAGTATTTT
.,.,TRBV6-6,TRBJ1-5,CASTYSNQPQHF,TGTGCCAGCACGTATAGCAATCAGCCCCAGCATTTT
.,.,TRBV27,TRBJ1-6,CASSPSGSPLHF,TGTGCCAGCAGTCCCTCGGGATCACCCCTCCACTTT